These 24 T cell receptor beta chains were sequenced from one sample in a study of blood T cell repertoires in COVID-19. The data were produced by immunoSEQ multiplex PCR, yet TCRdb's version contains in-frame clones alone and is incomplete. The sample consists of 190,000 or so clones, roughly four fifths of them appearing once. Specimen: PBMCs or T cells enriched from blood (not recorded which). The receptors derive from a man aged 35 to 55 who had recovered from COVID-19.

J is TRBJ2-2 and V is TRBV12-5; the D is unclear. This CDR3 has 14 residues. The V end was cut by 2 bases, the J end by 5 bases, with 9 bases between. Germline V gene sequence: CDR1 LGHNT, CDR2 FRNRAP. CDR3: CASGLTPGTGELFF. For the CDR3, the DNA is TGTGCTAGTGGTTTGACCCCGGGTACCGGGGAGCTGTTTTTT.

The chain joins TRBV7-2 to TRBJ2-5, with 13 bases aligning to TRBD2. Trimming took 5 bases from V and 0 from J; bases not matched to a gene: 9. Germline V gene sequence: CDR1 SGHTA, CDR2 FQGNSA. The CDR3 is 18 amino acids. The CDR3 loop reads CASSPPPGTSGDQETQYF. The CDR3, as DNA: TGTGCCAGCAGCCCCCCCCCTGGGACTAGCGGGGACCAAGAGACCCAGTACTTC.

V and J are TRBV19 and TRBJ2-3, with D possibly matching TRBD2 (5 bases). There are 14 residues in the CDR3. Deletions cut 3 bases from V and 5 bases from J, with 12 bases between. From germline, CDR1 is LNHDA and CDR2 SQIVND (reference sequence). The CDR3, as DNA: TGTGCCAGTAGTATCCGAGGGCCGGAAGATACGCAGTATTTT. It translates to CASSIRGPEDTQYF. Looking up the rest from reference TRBV19 and TRBJ2-3 gives the full variable domain: DGGITQSPKYLFRKEGQNVTLSCEQNLNHDAMYWYRQDPGQGLRLIYYSQIVNDFQKGDIAEGYSVSREKKESFPLTVTSAQKNPTAFYLCASSIRGPEDTQYFGPGTRLTVL.

The chain couples TRBV3-1 (or the pseudogene TRBV3-2) to TRBJ2-5; D may be TRBD1 (6 bases). Germline V lookup: CDR1 LGHDT, CDR2 YNNKEL (reference sequence). V gave up 4 bases and J gave up 1 base, with 10 bases separating them. The CDR3 contains 14 residues. The CDR3 loop reads CASSLRGGQETQYF. CDR3 in DNA: TGTGCCAGCAGCCTTAGAGGGGGCCAAGAGACCCAGTACTTC.

The rearrangement uses TRBV7-2 and TRBJ2-1, with 11 bases matching TRBD2. The V segment lost 5 bases and the J segment 4 bases; nucleotides outside the gene matches: 4. Germline V gives CDR1 SGHTA, CDR2 FQGNSA. The CDR3 contains 15 residues. CDR3: CASSITSGGYNEQFF. CDR3 sequence (DNA): TGTGCCAGCAGCATTACTAGCGGGGGTTACAATGAGCAGTTCTTC.

This clone was observed once. V is TRBV6-5 and J is TRBJ1-3, with D hard to call. Deletions cut 9 bases from V and 4 bases from J, with 13 bases between. CDR3 length: 13 residues. CDR1 and CDR2 (germline): MNHEY, SVGAGI. CDR3 nucleotide sequence: TGTGCCAGTGGCCCTGTGGCCGGAAACACCATATATTTT. The encoded protein is CASGPVAGNTIYF.

The chain carries TRBV7-9 and TRBJ1-1; a possible D gene is TRBD1 (5 bases). The V gene lost 1 base and the J gene lost 2 bases, with 11 bases spanning the gap. The CDR3 has 15 amino acids. Germline CDR1 SEHNR, CDR2 FQNEAQ (reference sequence). CDR3 in amino acids: CASSLGGDPNTEAFF. CDR3 coding DNA: TGTGCCAGCAGCTTAGGGGGGGACCCCAACACTGAAGCTTTCTTT.

The genes are TRBV7-9 and TRBJ2-5; TRBD2 matches 11 bases. The CDR3 has 18 residues. The junction had 9 bases not matched to a gene; V was cut back by 2 bases and J by 1 base. CDR1 is SEHNR, CDR2 FQNEAQ, per germline (reference sequence). This CDR3 is CASSLRGTSGMIQETQYF. DNA for the CDR3: TGTGCCAGCAGCTTACGCGGGACTAGCGGAATGATCCAAGAGACCCAGTACTTC.

This rearrangement joins TRBV25-1 to TRBJ1-3; D is possibly TRBD1 (6 bases). The CDR3 contains 14 residues. The germline V gene encodes CDR1 MGHDK and CDR2 SYGVNS. The V gene lost 3 bases and the J gene lost 4 bases, with 10 bases spanning the gap. The CDR3 protein is CASSDPGTGNTIYF. The CDR3 DNA sequence: TGTGCCAGCAGTGATCCCGGGACAGGAAACACCATATATTTT.

This rearrangement joins TRBV14 to TRBJ1-1; 8 bases agree with TRBD1. The CDR3 length is 15 residues. Trimming removed 4 bases from V and 3 bases from J; junction bases left unmatched: 7. The germline gives CDR1 SGHDN, CDR2 FVKESK. The CDR3 nucleotides read TGTGCCAGCAGCCGGGCGACAGGGGCGGACACTGAAGCTTTCTTT. Amino acids: CASSRATGADTEAFF.

The genes are TRBV25-1 and TRBJ1-4; TRBD1 matches 7 bases. The junction had 2 bases not matched to a gene; V was cut back by 4 bases and J by 3 bases. Germline V gene data show CDR1 as MGHDK and CDR2 as SYGVNS. This CDR3 comprises 14 residues. CDR3 in amino acids: CASSGQGANEKLFF. CDR3 DNA: TGTGCCAGCAGTGGACAGGGAGCTAATGAAAAACTGTTTTTT.

The chain couples TRBV7-2 to TRBJ1-4; D unresolved. V was shortened by 4 bases and J by 6 bases, with 6 bases between the two germline ends. CDR3 size: 12 residues. Per the germline V gene, CDR1 is SGHTA and CDR2 is FQGNSA. The CDR3 sequence is CASSSSYEKLFF. The CDR3 DNA follows: TGTGCCAGCAGCTCTTCCTATGAAAAACTGTTTTTT. Based on the CDR3 plus reference TRBV7-2 and TRBJ1-4, the full variable domain is GAGVSQSPSNKVTEKGKDVELRCDPISGHTALYWYRQSLGQGLEFLIYFQGNSAPDKSGLPSDRFSAERTGGSVSTLTIQRTQQEDSAVYLCASSSSYEKLFFGSGTQLSVL.

This clone was seen more than once but under ten times. The genes are TRBV7-8 and TRBJ2-7, with TRBD1 identical over 9 bases. The length of the CDR3 is 14 residues. J was trimmed by 1 base and V by 3 bases; bases with no gene match: 1. Germline V CDR1 and CDR2: SGHVS, FQNEAQ. The CDR3 DNA sequence: TGTGCCAGCAGCTTCGACAGGGGGTCCTACGAGCAGTACTTC. It encodes CASSFDRGSYEQYF.

The J gene is TRBJ2-2, the V gene TRBV24-1, with D possibly being TRBD2 (5 bases). From germline, CDR1 is KGHDR and CDR2 SFDVKD. The CDR3 extends over 13 amino acids. V was pared by 5 bases and J by 4 bases, with 7 bases between. The CDR3 sequence is CATSGLTTGELFF. The CDR3, as DNA: TGTGCCACCAGTGGACTAACCACCGGGGAGCTGTTTTTT.

The chain joins TRBV29-1 to TRBJ2-7, with 9 positions matching TRBD1. J gave up 3 bases and V 6 bases, and 6 bases lay outside the gene matches. The germline gives CDR1 SQVTM, CDR2 ANQGSEA. This CDR3 contains 13 residues. The CDR3 nucleotides are TGCAGCGTCGGGACAGGGACACTCTACGAGCAGTACTTC. Its protein product is CSVGTGTLYEQYF.

Many counts were recorded for this clone. This chain links TRBV18 with TRBJ2-1, with TRBD2 matching 11 bases. V gave up 4 bases and J gave up 6 bases; unmatched junction bases: 11. Looked up from germline, CDR1 is KGHSH and CDR2 is LQKENI. CDR3 size: 17 residues. CDR3 in amino acids: CASSLDPSGRMRNEQFF. DNA of the CDR3: TGTGCCAGCTCACTGGATCCTAGCGGGAGGATGCGCAATGAGCAGTTCTTC.

The V gene is TRBV4-3, the J gene TRBJ2-1; 9 bases are a match to TRBD2. Germline values: CDR1 LGHNA, CDR2 YSLEER. With 0 bases clipped from V and 7 bases from J, the junction kept 13 bases outside the gene matches. The CDR3 covers 18 residues. The CDR3 sequence: CASSQEASGTGVGNEQFF. For the CDR3, the DNA is TGCGCCAGCAGCCAAGAAGCTAGCGGGACCGGAGTAGGGAATGAGCAGTTCTTC.

V gene TRBV6-5 combines with J gene TRBJ2-7; 9 bases are shared with TRBD2. From germline, CDR1 is MNHEY and CDR2 SVGAGI. This CDR3 spans 14 amino acids. The V segment lost 7 bases and the J segment 7 bases; nucleotides outside the gene matches: 11. CDR3: CASKNLAGLGEQYF. The DNA for the CDR3 is TGTGCCAGCAAGAATCTAGCGGGACTAGGGGAGCAGTACTTC.

This chain links TRBV4-3 with TRBJ2-1; 9 bases line up with TRBD2. The trim removed 0 bases at V and 7 bases at J, leaving 7 bases unmatched. The germline V gene has CDR1 LGHNA and CDR2 YSLEER. The CDR3 totals 16 residues. In DNA form, the CDR3 reads TGCGCCAGCAGCCAAGATTGGCTAGCGGGAAAGAATGAGCAGTTCTTC. Translating gives CASSQDWLAGKNEQFF.

The chain carries TRBV5-1 and TRBJ1-1, with D unresolved. V lost 0 bases and J lost 3, with 15 bases in between. CDR1 and CDR2 from the germline V gene are SGHRS and YFSETQ. This CDR3 contains 16 residues. The CDR3 here is CASSLAPPGGDTEAFF. CDR3 DNA sequence: TGCGCCAGCAGCTTGGCCCCCCCGGGCGGGGACACTGAAGCTTTCTTT. Filled out from reference TRBV5-1 and TRBJ1-1, the complete variable domain reads KAGVTQTPRYLIKTRGQQVTLSCSPISGHRSVSWYQQTPGQGLQFLFEYFSETQRNKGNFPGRFSGRQFSNSRSEMNVSTLELGDSALYLCASSLAPPGGDTEAFFGQGTRLTVV.

This chain links TRBV13 with TRBJ2-1; D not certain. The V end lost 8 bases, the J end lost 1 base, and 6 bases lay between the germline ends. Germline CDR1 reads PRHDT; CDR2 reads FYEKMQ (reference sequence). The CDR3 covers 12 residues. The CDR3 reads CASSASYNEQFF. CDR3 bases: TGTGCCAGCTCCGCGTCCTACAATGAGCAGTTCTTC.

V and J are TRBV5-1 and TRBJ2-3, with TRBD2 as a possible D gene (6 bases). The CDR3 length is 14 residues. Germline CDR1 reads SGHRS; CDR2 reads YFSETQ. V lost 0 bases and J lost 5, with 10 bases in between. The CDR3 DNA reads as TGCGCCAGCAGCTTGGGGCGGGGCGGAGATACGCAGTATTTT. It codes for CASSLGRGGDTQYF.

The CDR3 DNA reads TGTGCCAGCAGCTCCGGGACATTCGGGGAGACCCAGTACTTC. Translated, it gives CASSSGTFGETQYF. The chain is built from TRBV7-9 and TRBJ2-5; D perhaps matches TRBD1 (6 bases). V was shortened by 4 bases and J by 5 bases, with 14 bases between the two germline ends. The germline gives CDR1 SEHNR, CDR2 FQNEAQ (reference sequence). The CDR3 totals 14 residues.

The CDR3 loop reads CASSFQTRKQFF. In nucleotides, the CDR3 is TGTGCCAGCAGTTTCCAGACACGGAAACAGTTCTTC. V is TRBV6-2 or TRBV6-3 and J is TRBJ2-1; D is undetermined. V shed 4 bases and J shed 13 bases, with 14 bases lying between them. CDR3 length: 12 residues. Germline V gene data show CDR1 as MNHEY and CDR2 as SVGEGT.